The sequence of this TCR beta chain was determined in a study of cytotoxic CD8 clonotypes in ibrutinib-treated CLL. Across the whole study: Partial response was seen in some 24 patients and complete response in 2; after median 68 months, about 14 stayed remitted, around twelve progressed. Study-level findings and limits: At baseline, clonality was higher than in age-matched healthy donors and correlated with CD8+ counts.

Assay used: immunoSEQ multiplex PCR; TCRdb lists only in-frame clones, some missing. The sample lists approximately 280,000 clones, around 77% seen once, with around 5.1% in the top ten. This clone was observed a handful of times. Its antigen is not known. V lost 2 bases, J lost 1 base, and 4 bases stayed unmatched. This CDR3 is 15 amino acids long. Per the germline V gene, CDR1 is MNHEY and CDR2 is SVGAGI. This material consisted of PBMCs, taken at disease progression, from a patient treated with ibrutinib. The chain has TRBV6-5 and TRBJ1-1; 7 bases are shared with TRBD1. The sequence was collected from a human donor with chronic lymphocytic leukemia. The CDR3 DNA sequence: TGTGCCAGCAGTTACCGAGGACAGGCGAACACTGAAGCTTTCTTT. This encodes CASSYRGQANTEAFF.